This TCR beta chain came from a study of cytomegalovirus exposure and HLA in healthy donors. Study results and caveats: Later analysis showed most CMV-associated TCR beta chains appearing HLA-restricted. A later analysis appeared to link common viral pathogens to several of the most significant clusters.

Amplification used 60 Vbeta primers and 13 Jbeta primers. The method was immunoSEQ multiplex PCR; TCRdb's version includes in-frame clones alone and lacks a portion of them. This sample has about 160,000 clones; 70% to 80% occur once, and the top ten carry approximately 13%. A remark on this clone: Antigen: not known.

CDR3 size: 15 residues. V was trimmed by 1 base and J by 0 bases, leaving 10 bases between them. Per the germline V gene, CDR1 is SGHRS and CDR2 is YFSETQ. The sequence came from a man aged 40-49 years in good health and CMV-seropositive. The V and J genes are TRBV5-1 and TRBJ1-2; D remains ambiguous. Sequencing was carried out using PBMCs. CDR3 sequence reads: CASSLTVAANYGYTF. CDR3 in DNA: TGCGCCAGCAGCTTGACGGTGGCGGCTAACTATGGCTACACCTTC.